This TCR beta chain was identified in a study of blood T cell repertoires in COVID-19. Overall study context: COVID-19 samples collected from the United States, Italy and Spain covered acute and convalescent phases. Sample material is recorded as cDNA or gDNA derived from T cells, B-cell-depleted T cells, or PBMCs.

TCRdb's copy holds only in-frame clones and misses some; the assay was immunoSEQ multiplex PCR. The sample has about 59,000 clones, over 70% seen once. The sequenced sample consisted of peripheral blood. The source of this sequence is a man aged 60 to 75 with acute or convalescent COVID-19.

CDR3 nucleotide sequence: TGTGCCAGCTCAGCACTAGCCCCGTTAATCTCGAATACAGATACGCAGTATTTT. Translated, it gives CASSALAPLISNTDTQYF. The gene calls are TRBV18 and TRBJ2-3; perhaps TRBD2 as D (6 bases). V lost 5 bases and J 3 bases, leaving 24 bases between the germline ends. Germline values: CDR1 KGHSH, CDR2 LQKENI. The CDR3 loop spans 18 amino acids. Filled out from reference TRBV18 and TRBJ2-3, the complete variable domain reads NAGVMQNPRHLVRRRGQEARLRCSPMKGHSHVYWYRQLPEEGLKFMVYLQKENIIDESGMPKERFSAEFPKEGPSILRIQQVVRGDSAAYFCASSALAPLISNTDTQYFGPGTRLTVL.